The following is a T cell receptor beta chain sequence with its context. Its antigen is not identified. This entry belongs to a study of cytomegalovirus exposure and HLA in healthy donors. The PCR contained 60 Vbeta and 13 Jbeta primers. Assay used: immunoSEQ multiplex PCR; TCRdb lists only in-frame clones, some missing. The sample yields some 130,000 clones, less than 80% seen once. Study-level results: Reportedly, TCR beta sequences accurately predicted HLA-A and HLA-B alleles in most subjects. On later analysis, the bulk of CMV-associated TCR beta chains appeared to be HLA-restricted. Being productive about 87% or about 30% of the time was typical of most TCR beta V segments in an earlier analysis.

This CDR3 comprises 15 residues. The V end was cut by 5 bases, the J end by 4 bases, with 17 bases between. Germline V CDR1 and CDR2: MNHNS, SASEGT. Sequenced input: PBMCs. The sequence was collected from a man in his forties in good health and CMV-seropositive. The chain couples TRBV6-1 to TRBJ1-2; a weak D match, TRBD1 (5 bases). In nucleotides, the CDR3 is TGTGCCAGCAGTCTAATTTCAGGGACTGGCTATGGCTACACCTTC. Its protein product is CASSLISGTGYGYTF.